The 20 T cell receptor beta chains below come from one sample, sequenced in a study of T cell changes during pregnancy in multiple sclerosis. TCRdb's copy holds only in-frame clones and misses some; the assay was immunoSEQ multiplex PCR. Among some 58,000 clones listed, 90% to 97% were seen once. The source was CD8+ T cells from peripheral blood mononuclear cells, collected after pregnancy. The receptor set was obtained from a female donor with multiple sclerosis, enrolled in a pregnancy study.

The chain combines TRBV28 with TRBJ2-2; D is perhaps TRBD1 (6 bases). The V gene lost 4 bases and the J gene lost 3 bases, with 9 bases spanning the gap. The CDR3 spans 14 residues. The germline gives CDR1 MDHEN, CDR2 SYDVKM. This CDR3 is CASSYRAHTGELFF. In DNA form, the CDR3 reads TGTGCCAGCAGTTACAGGGCCCACACCGGGGAGCTGTTTTTT.

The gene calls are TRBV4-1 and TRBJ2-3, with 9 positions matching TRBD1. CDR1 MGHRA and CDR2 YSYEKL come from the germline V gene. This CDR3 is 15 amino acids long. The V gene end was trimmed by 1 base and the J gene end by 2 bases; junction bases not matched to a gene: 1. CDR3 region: CASSQGDRDTDTQYF. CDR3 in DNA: TGCGCCAGCAGCCAAGGGGACAGGGACACAGATACGCAGTATTTT.

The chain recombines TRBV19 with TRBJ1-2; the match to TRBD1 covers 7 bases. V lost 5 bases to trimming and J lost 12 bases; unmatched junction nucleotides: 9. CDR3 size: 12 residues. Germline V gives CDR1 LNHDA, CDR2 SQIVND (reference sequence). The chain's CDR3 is CASSFGTAVHTF. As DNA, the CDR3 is TGTGCCAGTAGTTTTGGGACAGCGGTACACACCTTC.

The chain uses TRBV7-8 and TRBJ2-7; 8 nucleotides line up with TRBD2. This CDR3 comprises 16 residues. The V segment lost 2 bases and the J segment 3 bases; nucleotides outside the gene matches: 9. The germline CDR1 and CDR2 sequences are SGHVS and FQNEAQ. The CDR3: CASSLTSAGGSYEQYF. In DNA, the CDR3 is TGTGCCAGCAGCTTAACGTCTGCGGGAGGAAGCTACGAGCAGTACTTC.

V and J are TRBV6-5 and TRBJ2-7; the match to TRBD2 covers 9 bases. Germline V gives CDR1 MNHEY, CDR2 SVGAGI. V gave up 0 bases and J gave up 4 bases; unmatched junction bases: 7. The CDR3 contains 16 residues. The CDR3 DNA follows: TGTGCCAGCAGTTACTCGAGTCCTAGCGGGATATACGAGCAGTACTTC. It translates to CASSYSSPSGIYEQYF.

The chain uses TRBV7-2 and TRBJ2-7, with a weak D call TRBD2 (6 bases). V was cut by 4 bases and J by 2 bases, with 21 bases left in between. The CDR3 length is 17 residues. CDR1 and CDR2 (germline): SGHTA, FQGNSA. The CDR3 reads CASSSQLATSMTYEQYF. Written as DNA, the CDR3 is TGTGCCAGCAGCTCACAGCTGGCGACTAGTATGACCTACGAGCAGTACTTC.

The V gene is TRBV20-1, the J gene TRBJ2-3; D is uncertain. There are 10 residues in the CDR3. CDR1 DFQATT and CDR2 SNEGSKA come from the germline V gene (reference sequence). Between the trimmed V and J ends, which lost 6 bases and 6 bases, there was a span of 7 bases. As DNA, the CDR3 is TGCAGTGCCACGCGGGATACGCAGTATTTT. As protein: CSATRDTQYF.

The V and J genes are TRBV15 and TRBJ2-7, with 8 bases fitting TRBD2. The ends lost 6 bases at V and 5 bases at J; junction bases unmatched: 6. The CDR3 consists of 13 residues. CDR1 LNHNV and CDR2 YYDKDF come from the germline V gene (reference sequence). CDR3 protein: CATRGSGIDEQYF. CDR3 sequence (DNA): TGTGCCACCAGGGGTAGCGGGATCGACGAGCAGTACTTC.

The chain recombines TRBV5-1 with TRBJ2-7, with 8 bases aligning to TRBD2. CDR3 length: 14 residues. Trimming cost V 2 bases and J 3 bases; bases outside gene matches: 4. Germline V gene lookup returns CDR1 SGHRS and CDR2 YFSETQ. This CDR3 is CASSFNAGGYEQYF. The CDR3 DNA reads TGCGCCAGCAGCTTTAATGCGGGGGGCTACGAGCAGTACTTC.

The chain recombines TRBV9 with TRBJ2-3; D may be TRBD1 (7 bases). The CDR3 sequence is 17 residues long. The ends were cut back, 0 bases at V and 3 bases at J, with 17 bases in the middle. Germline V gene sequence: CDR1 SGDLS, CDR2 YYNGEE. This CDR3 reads CASSVEAGGWRTDTQYF. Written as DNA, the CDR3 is TGTGCCAGCAGCGTAGAGGCAGGGGGGTGGAGAACAGATACGCAGTATTTT.

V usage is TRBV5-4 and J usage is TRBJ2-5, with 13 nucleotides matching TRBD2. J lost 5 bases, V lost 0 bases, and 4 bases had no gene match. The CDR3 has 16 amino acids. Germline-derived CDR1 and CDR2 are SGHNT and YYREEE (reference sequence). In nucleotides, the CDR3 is TGTGCCAGCAGCTTGGATGGACTAGCGGGAGCGGAGACCCAGTACTTC. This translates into CASSLDGLAGAETQYF.

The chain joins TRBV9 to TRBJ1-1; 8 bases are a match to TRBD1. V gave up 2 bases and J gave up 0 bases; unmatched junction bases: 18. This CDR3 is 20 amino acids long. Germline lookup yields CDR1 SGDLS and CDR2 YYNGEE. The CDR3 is CASSVSSDGTGILMNTEAFF. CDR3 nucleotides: TGTGCCAGCAGCGTCTCCAGCGATGGGACAGGTATCTTAATGAACACTGAAGCTTTCTTT.

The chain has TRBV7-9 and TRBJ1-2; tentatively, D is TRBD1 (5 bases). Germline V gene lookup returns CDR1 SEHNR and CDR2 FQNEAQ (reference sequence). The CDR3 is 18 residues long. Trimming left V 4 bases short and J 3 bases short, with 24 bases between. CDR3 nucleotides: TGTGCCAGCAGCTACCTGGACCCTGGTGACAGCCAGCACTATGGCTACACCTTC. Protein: CASSYLDPGDSQHYGYTF.

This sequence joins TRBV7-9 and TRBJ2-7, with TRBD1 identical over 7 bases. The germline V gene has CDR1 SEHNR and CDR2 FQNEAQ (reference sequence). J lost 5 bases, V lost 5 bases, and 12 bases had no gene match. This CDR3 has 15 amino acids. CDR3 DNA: TGTGCCAGCAGCCCCGCCGCAGGGGGTCGCCACGAGCAGTACTTC. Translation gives CASSPAAGGRHEQYF. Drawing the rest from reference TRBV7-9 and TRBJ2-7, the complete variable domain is DTGVSQNPRHKITKRGQNVTFRCDPISEHNRLYWYRQTLGQGPEFLTYFQNEAQLEKSRLLSDRFSAERPKGSFSTLEIQRTEQGDSAMYLCASSPAAGGRHEQYFGPGTRLTVT.

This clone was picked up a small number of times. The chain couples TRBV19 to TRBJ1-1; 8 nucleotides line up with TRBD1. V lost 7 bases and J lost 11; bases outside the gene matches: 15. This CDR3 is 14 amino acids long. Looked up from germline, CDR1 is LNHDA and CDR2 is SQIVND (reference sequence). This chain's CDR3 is CASTPYGQGEEAFF. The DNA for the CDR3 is TGTGCCAGTACCCCGTACGGACAGGGAGAAGAGGCTTTCTTT.

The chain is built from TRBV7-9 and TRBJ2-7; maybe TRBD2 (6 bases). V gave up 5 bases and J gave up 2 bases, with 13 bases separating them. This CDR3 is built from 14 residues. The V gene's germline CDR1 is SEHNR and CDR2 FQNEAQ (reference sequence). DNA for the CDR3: TGTGCCAGCAGCCCAAGACTAGACCCCTACGAGCAGTACTTC. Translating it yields CASSPRLDPYEQYF. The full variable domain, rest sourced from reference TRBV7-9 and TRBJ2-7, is DTGVSQNPRHKITKRGQNVTFRCDPISEHNRLYWYRQTLGQGPEFLTYFQNEAQLEKSRLLSDRFSAERPKGSFSTLEIQRTEQGDSAMYLCASSPRLDPYEQYFGPGTRLTVT.

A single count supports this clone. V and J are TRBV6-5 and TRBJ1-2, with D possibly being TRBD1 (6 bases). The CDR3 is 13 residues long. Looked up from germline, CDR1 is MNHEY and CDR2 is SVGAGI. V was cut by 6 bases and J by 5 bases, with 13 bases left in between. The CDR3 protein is CASSLGTSYGYTF. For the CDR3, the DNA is TGTGCCAGCAGCCTAGGGACATCTTATGGCTACACCTTC.

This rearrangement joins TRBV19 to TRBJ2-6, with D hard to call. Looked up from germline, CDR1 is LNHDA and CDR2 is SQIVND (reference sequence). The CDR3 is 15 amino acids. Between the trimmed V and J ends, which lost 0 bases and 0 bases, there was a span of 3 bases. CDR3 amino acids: CASSIDVSGANVLTF. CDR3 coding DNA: TGTGCCAGTAGTATAGACGTCTCTGGGGCCAACGTCCTGACTTTC.

The CDR3 is CATSSQVGGEGYTF. As DNA, the CDR3 is TGTGCCACCAGCTCCCAGGTAGGGGGCGAAGGCTACACCTTC. The chain joins TRBV15 to TRBJ1-2, with 7 bases aligning to TRBD1. The CDR3 is 14 amino acids. CDR1 and CDR2 (germline): LNHNV, YYDKDF (reference sequence). V was pared by 5 bases and J by 8 bases, with 11 bases of the junction left unmatched. Variable domain in full (rest from reference TRBV15 and TRBJ1-2): DAMVIQNPRYQVTQFGKPVTLSCSQTLNHNVMYWYQQKSSQAPKLLFHYYDKDFNNEADTPDNFQSRRPNTSFCFLDIRSPGLGDTAMYLCATSSQVGGEGYTFGSGTRLTVV.

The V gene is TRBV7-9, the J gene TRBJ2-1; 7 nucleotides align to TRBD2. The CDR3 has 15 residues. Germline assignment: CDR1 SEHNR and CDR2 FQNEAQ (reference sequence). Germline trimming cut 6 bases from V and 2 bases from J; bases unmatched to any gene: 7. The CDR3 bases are TGTGCCAGCAGTCCCGGGACTATCCCCTACAATGAGCAGTTCTTC. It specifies CASSPGTIPYNEQFF.